The 29 T cell receptor beta chains presented below share a single source sample, sequenced in a study of CD8+ T cells in alopecia areata. Treatment specified: oral pan-JAK inhibitor, 5-10 mg twice daily. Reverse transcribed after extraction, RNA yielded cDNA as the sequencing template. Profiling relied on immunoSEQ multiplex PCR, and the TCRdb table lists in-frame clones only, not all of them. Of nearly 200,000 clones detected, roughly 60% appear once; the ten largest clones hold about 5%. Sequencing was performed on CD4+ T cells sorted from blood, taken at week 24, from a patient treated with tofacitinib. The source of these receptors is a human donor with alopecia areata.

This chain joins TRBV29-1 and TRBJ2-6; D remains ambiguous. The V gene lost 4 bases and the J gene lost 0 bases, with 13 bases spanning the gap. Germline V gives CDR1 SQVTM, CDR2 ANQGSEA. The CDR3 consists of 16 residues. CDR3 in DNA: TGCAGCGTTGCCCGGACGGAAAACTCTGGGGCCAACGTCCTGACTTTC. The encoded protein is CSVARTENSGANVLTF.

The rearrangement joins TRBV7-2 to TRBJ2-7, with D possibly being TRBD2 (5 bases). V was trimmed by 11 bases and J by 0 bases, leaving 20 bases between them. Germline V gene data show CDR1 as SGHTA and CDR2 as FQGNSA. This CDR3 has 15 amino acids. CDR3 nucleotide sequence: TGTGCCGCCCGAAAGGACCCTGAGGGCTCCTACGAGCAGTACTTC. Amino acid sequence: CAARKDPEGSYEQYF.

The genes are TRBV30 and TRBJ2-5, with D possibly being TRBD2 (5 bases). CDR3 length equals 13 residues. Trimming shortened V by 1 base and J by 4 bases, and 10 bases separated the two germline ends. Germline V lookup: CDR1 GTSNPN, CDR2 SVGIG (reference sequence). CDR3 in amino acids: CAWSENRGETQYF. DNA for the CDR3: TGTGCCTGGAGTGAAAATCGGGGAGAGACCCAGTACTTC.

There are a few counts of this clone. The V gene is TRBV29-1, the J gene TRBJ1-1, with TRBD1 matching over 9 bases. The CDR3 contains 17 residues. Germline CDR1 SQVTM, CDR2 ANQGSEA. V trimming: 4 bases; J trimming: 5 bases; junction bases outside the gene matches: 17. The CDR3 is CSVAELPTGGKGTEAFF. The DNA for the CDR3 is TGCAGCGTTGCCGAACTCCCGACAGGGGGGAAGGGGACTGAAGCTTTCTTT.

This clone has just a few counts. The J gene is TRBJ2-6, the V gene TRBV29-1; D gene ambiguous. V lost 5 bases and J 0 bases, leaving 5 bases between the germline ends. Germline V gene lookup returns CDR1 SQVTM and CDR2 ANQGSEA. This CDR3 contains 13 residues. The CDR3 coding sequence is TGCAGCGTTATGGACTCTGGGGCCAACGTCCTGACTTTC. Residues: CSVMDSGANVLTF. Looking up the rest from reference TRBV29-1 and TRBJ2-6 gives the full variable domain: SAVISQKPSRDICQRGTSLTIQCQVDSQVTMMFWYRQQPGQSLTLIATANQGSEATYESGFVIDKFPISRPNLTFSTLTVSNMSPEDSSIYLCSVMDSGANVLTFGAGSRLTVL.

Remarks on this clone: Other DNA sequences in this specimen translate into the identical CDR3. The V and J genes are TRBV6-5 and TRBJ2-5, with D tentatively TRBD1 (5 bases). Trimming took off 2 bases at V and 4 bases at J, with 8 bases between the two ends. The germline CDR1 and CDR2 sequences are MNHEY and SVGAGI. CDR3 size: 13 residues. The DNA of the CDR3 is TGTGCCAGCAGTTACCCAGGGCGAGAGACCCAGTACTTC. Amino acid sequence: CASSYPGRETQYF.

The genes are TRBV5-1 and TRBJ2-5; no clear D gene. Deletions cut 4 bases from V and 1 base from J, with 8 bases between. The CDR3 loop spans 13 amino acids. In germline, CDR1 is SGHRS, CDR2 YFSETQ. The CDR3 coding sequence is TGCGCCAGCAGCCCGGCAGGCCAAGAGACCCAGTACTTC. As protein: CASSPAGQETQYF.

This clone has only a few counts. The gene calls are TRBV23-1 and TRBJ1-5, with a weak D call TRBD1 (5 bases). TRBV23-1 is annotated as an ORF whose role is uncertain. The V and J ends lost 4 bases and 3 bases respectively, with 19 bases between them. The CDR3 length is 17 residues. The CDR3 loop is CASSRRDLRIANQPQHF. In DNA, the CDR3 is TGCGCCAGCAGTCGCAGGGACCTTCGTATTGCCAATCAGCCCCAGCATTTT.

Only one count was recorded for this clone. This chain joins TRBV4-1 and TRBJ1-2; D unresolved. The germline gives CDR1 MGHRA, CDR2 YSYEKL. The V and J ends lost 1 base and 2 bases respectively, with 14 bases between them. The CDR3 is made up of 16 amino acids. The CDR3 nucleotides read TGCGCCAGCAGCCAAGGGTGGTGGGATAGGAACTATGGCTACACCTTC. As protein: CASSQGWWDRNYGYTF.

Concerning this clone: Other DNA sequences within the sample encode an identical CDR3. This chain links TRBV5-1 with TRBJ2-3; 11 nucleotides agree with TRBD2. Germline values: CDR1 SGHRS, CDR2 YFSETQ. The CDR3 sequence is 15 residues long. V lost 4 bases and J lost 4; bases outside the gene matches: 5. The CDR3 coding sequence is TGCGCCAGCAGCCTCGGGACTAGCGGAGCAGATACGCAGTATTTT. Its translation: CASSLGTSGADTQYF.

The chain recombines TRBV29-1 with TRBJ2-7; 7 nucleotides line up with TRBD2. This CDR3 region has 14 residues. With V trimmed by 4 bases and J by 2 bases, 8 bases remained unmatched. CDR1 is SQVTM and CDR2 is ANQGSEA in the germline V gene. In DNA form, the CDR3 reads TGCAGCGTTGCCCTCGGGGGGACTACCTACGAGCAGTACTTC. The encoded protein is CSVALGGTTYEQYF.

V and J are TRBV5-1 and TRBJ1-3; D call uncertain. The CDR3 contains 15 residues. V was shortened by 2 bases and J by 0 bases, with 9 bases between the two germline ends. Germline V gives CDR1 SGHRS, CDR2 YFSETQ. Written as DNA, the CDR3 is TGCGCCAGCAGCTTTGCACCATTCTCTGGAAACACCATATATTTT. Protein sequence: CASSFAPFSGNTIYF. Full variable domain (missing parts from reference TRBV5-1 and TRBJ1-3): KAGVTQTPRYLIKTRGQQVTLSCSPISGHRSVSWYQQTPGQGLQFLFEYFSETQRNKGNFPGRFSGRQFSNSRSEMNVSTLELGDSALYLCASSFAPFSGNTIYFGEGSWLTVV.

V and J are TRBV5-1 and TRBJ2-3; D possibly matches TRBD1 or TRBD2 (5 bases each). The CDR3 has 15 residues. V was clipped by 4 bases and J by 4 bases, with 16 bases between them. Per germline, CDR1 SGHRS and CDR2 YFSETQ. The CDR3 DNA is TGCGCCAGCAGCACGGTCCCACGAGGGGCAGATACGCAGTATTTT. Its translation: CASSTVPRGADTQYF.

In the case of this clone: The junction differs from germline at one of its ends, possibly a read error. The rearrangement links TRBV7-2 to TRBJ2-7; TRBD2 matches 8 bases. The CDR3 length is 13 residues. Germline lookup yields CDR1 SGHTA and CDR2 FQGNSA. The CDR3 here is CAGSGRGGGEQYF. DNA for the CDR3: TGTGCCGGCAGCGGCCGGGGGGGCGGCGAGCAGTACTTC.

This clone was observed a handful of times. V gene TRBV29-1 combines with J gene TRBJ2-7; 11 nucleotides line up with TRBD1. This CDR3 contains 15 residues. Germline V lookup: CDR1 SQVTM, CDR2 ANQGSEA. Losses at the gene ends were 6 bases for V and 5 bases for J; bases not matched to a gene: 12. The CDR3 DNA sequence: TGCAGCGTAGCAACCGGGACAGGGGGTATAGACGAGCAGTACTTC. Protein sequence: CSVATGTGGIDEQYF.

The chain recombines TRBV30 with TRBJ1-3; D call uncertain. V shed 0 bases and J shed 0 bases, with 9 bases lying between them. This CDR3 comprises 15 residues. Looked up from germline, CDR1 is GTSNPN and CDR2 is SVGIG (reference sequence). As DNA, the CDR3 is TGTGCCTGGAGTGTACGAGGGCTCTCTGGAAACACCATATATTTT. This sequence encodes CAWSVRGLSGNTIYF.

The rearrangement joins TRBV7-9 to TRBJ2-1; TRBD2 agrees at 11 bases. V gave up 10 bases and J gave up 6 bases; unmatched junction bases: 8. The CDR3 has 14 amino acids. Germline V lookup: CDR1 SEHNR, CDR2 FQNEAQ (reference sequence). The CDR3 coding sequence is TGTGCCACCAGACGACTAGCGGGACCCAATGAGCAGTTCTTC. It encodes CATRRLAGPNEQFF. The whole variable domain, filled in from reference TRBV7-9 and TRBJ2-1, reads DTGVSQNPRHKITKRGQNVTFRCDPISEHNRLYWYRQTLGQGPEFLTYFQNEAQLEKSRLLSDRFSAERPKGSFSTLEIQRTEQGDSAMYLCATRRLAGPNEQFFGPGTRLTVL.

This clone was found once. CDR3: CAIRTDSSYGYTF. The CDR3 nucleotides are TGTGCCATTCGGACAGACTCGTCTTATGGCTACACCTTC. The V gene is TRBV19, the J gene TRBJ1-2; D perhaps matches TRBD1 (6 bases). The CDR3 sequence is 13 residues long. The germline V gene has CDR1 LNHDA and CDR2 SQIVND (reference sequence). Trimming stripped 10 bases from V and 5 bases from J, with 17 bases between.

Details on this clone: This same CDR3 is encoded by further DNA sequences in the sample. This sequence joins TRBV10-3 and TRBJ1-2, with 7 bases lining up with TRBD1. CDR3 length: 13 amino acids. J lost 4 bases, V lost 3 bases, and 2 bases had no gene match. The germline CDR1 and CDR2 sequences are ENHRY and SYGVKD. This CDR3 is CAISERTGYGYTF. The CDR3 nucleotides read TGTGCCATCAGTGAAAGGACAGGCTATGGCTACACCTTC.

The V gene is TRBV9, the J gene TRBJ1-2, with a tentative D call TRBD1 (5 bases). V gave up 0 bases and J gave up 5 bases, with 11 bases separating them. The CDR3 spans 14 residues. From germline, CDR1 is SGDLS and CDR2 YYNGEE. The CDR3 here is CASSVEVQGYGYTF. In DNA form, the CDR3 reads TGTGCCAGCAGCGTAGAAGTGCAGGGTTATGGCTACACCTTC.

This clone was counted only a few times. The rearrangement joins TRBV29-1 to TRBJ2-1, with 7 bases fitting TRBD2. CDR3 length: 12 amino acids. The J segment lost 4 bases and the V segment lost 6 bases, leaving 3 bases of the junction unmatched. CDR1 SQVTM and CDR2 ANQGSEA come from the germline V gene. The CDR3 spells CSVRLAYNEQFF. The CDR3 DNA is TGCAGCGTCCGACTAGCTTACAATGAGCAGTTCTTC.

This clone was found a few times. The chain joins TRBV10-3 to TRBJ1-2, with D tentatively TRBD1 (6 bases). CDR1 and CDR2 from the germline V gene are ENHRY and SYGVKD. The CDR3 is 16 amino acids. Trimming cost V 4 bases and J 4 bases, with 19 bases left between them. The CDR3, as DNA: TGTGCCATCAGTGTTAACCCAGGGGAGACAAGCTATGGCTACACCTTC. It specifies CAISVNPGETSYGYTF.

This clone was found a few times. CDR3: CSVTDRVNTEAFF. As DNA, the CDR3 is TGCAGCGTCACGGACAGGGTGAACACTGAAGCTTTCTTT. The chain is built from TRBV29-1 and TRBJ1-1, with 8 bases identical to TRBD1. The CDR3 consists of 13 residues. The V gene end was trimmed by 6 bases and the J gene end by 0 bases; junction bases not matched to a gene: 3. The germline gives CDR1 SQVTM, CDR2 ANQGSEA.

V gene TRBV7-9 combines with J gene TRBJ1-5; 7 bases are a match to TRBD1. The V segment lost 5 bases and the J segment 7 bases; nucleotides outside the gene matches: 8. CDR3 length equals 14 residues. CDR1 and CDR2 (germline): SEHNR, FQNEAQ (reference sequence). The CDR3 DNA is TGTGCCAGCAGCCGCGACAGGGCAGGACAGCCCCAGCATTTT. It is translated as CASSRDRAGQPQHF.

V and J are TRBV30 and TRBJ1-4; D ambiguous. From germline, CDR1 is GTSNPN and CDR2 SVGIG (reference sequence). V lost 2 bases and J lost 0, with 13 bases in between. The CDR3 spans 16 residues. As DNA, the CDR3 is TGTGCCTGGAGTAACGGACGGTTTGCAACTAATGAAAAACTGTTTTTT. This codes for CAWSNGRFATNEKLFF.

The chain is built from TRBV7-2 and TRBJ2-2, with D unresolved. The CDR3 has 15 residues. Trimming removed 5 bases at V and 1 base at J, with 11 bases between. Germline CDR1 is SGHTA and CDR2 is FQGNSA. This CDR3 reads CASSIGRMNTGELFF. The CDR3 DNA is TGTGCCAGCAGCATAGGACGGATGAACACCGGGGAGCTGTTTTTT. The complete variable domain, with remaining parts taken from reference TRBV7-2 and TRBJ2-2, reads GAGVSQSPSNKVTEKGKDVELRCDPISGHTALYWYRQSLGQGLEFLIYFQGNSAPDKSGLPSDRFSAERTGGSVSTLTIQRTQQEDSAVYLCASSIGRMNTGELFFGEGSRLTVL.

The chain is built from TRBV29-1 and TRBJ1-2; D is unclear. V gave up 1 base and J gave up 0 bases, with 12 bases separating them. The CDR3 contains 15 residues. Germline CDR1 and CDR2: SQVTM and ANQGSEA. For the CDR3, the DNA is TGCAGCGTTGAAGGAAGTGGACCAGCTAACTATGGCTACACCTTC. It translates to CSVEGSGPANYGYTF.

The chain uses TRBV5-6 and TRBJ1-2; 9 nucleotides line up with TRBD1. V lost 6 bases to trimming and J lost 8 bases; unmatched junction nucleotides: 5. The CDR3 runs 12 residues. Germline V gene sequence: CDR1 SGHDT, CDR2 YYEEEE. The CDR3 DNA follows: TGTGCCAGCAACAGGGACAGGGAAGGCTACACCTTC. Protein product: CASNRDREGYTF.

The chain carries TRBV29-1 and TRBJ1-1; no definite D call. V was cut by 2 bases and J by 5 bases, with 12 bases left in between. This CDR3 is built from 13 residues. Germline V gene sequence: CDR1 SQVTM, CDR2 ANQGSEA. The CDR3 DNA follows: TGCAGCGTTGAACGGGGAGGTGGAACTGAAGCTTTCTTT. It translates to CSVERGGGTEAFF.